This T cell receptor beta chain was documented in a study of CD8+ T cells in alopecia areata. Remarks on this clone: Its antigen is currently unknown.

RNA extraction and reverse transcription yielded cDNA as sequencing template. Profiling relied on immunoSEQ multiplex PCR, and the TCRdb table lists in-frame clones only, not all of them. The profile covers 110,000 to 150,000 clones, with approximately 60% appearing a single time and just over 35% taken by the ten largest. Germline V gives CDR1 SGHRS, CDR2 YFSETQ. The CDR3 loop spans 12 amino acids. V shed 4 bases and J shed 9 bases, with 11 bases lying between them. Sorting of PBMCs yielded the CD4+ and CD8+ T cells. Study conclusions and caveats: Relative to normal scalp, lesional scalp, especially alopecia totalis/universalis, showed higher clonality. Mice gave a clearer picture of TCR sharing than patients did, possibly for HLA-related reasons.

This TCR was sampled from a human donor in good health. The rearrangement links TRBV5-1 to TRBJ2-1; tentative D call: TRBD1 (6 bases). The sequenced sample was CD8+ T cells sorted from blood. The CDR3 DNA reads TGCGCCAGCAGCCAGGACAGTTTTGAGCAGTTCTTC. It translates to CASSQDSFEQFF.